Below are 29 T cell receptor beta chains sequenced from a single sample in a study of OX40 agonist ivuxolimab in advanced cancers. The data were produced by immunoSEQ multiplex PCR, yet TCRdb's version contains in-frame clones alone and is incomplete. Altogether tens of thousands of clones are present, approximately 84% being singletons, with the ten largest covering approximately 4.5%. Sequences were derived from CD4+ or CD8+ T cells sorted from blood, sampled in a trial of the OX40 agonist ivuxolimab. The receptors originated from an adult with an advanced solid tumor such as melanoma, head and neck, liver or kidney cancer.

This clone is a singleton in its sample. V usage is TRBV7-2 and J usage is TRBJ1-1; 7 bases line up with TRBD1. Per the germline V gene, CDR1 is SGHTA and CDR2 is FQGNSA. This CDR3 region has 12 residues. J was trimmed by 10 bases and V by 5 bases; bases with no gene match: 7. The CDR3 protein is CASSPDRQGAFF. The CDR3 DNA sequence: TGTGCCAGCAGCCCAGACCGACAGGGAGCTTTCTTT. The whole variable domain, remainder taken from reference TRBV7-2 and TRBJ1-1, is GAGVSQSPSNKVTEKGKDVELRCDPISGHTALYWYRQSLGQGLEFLIYFQGNSAPDKSGLPSDRFSAERTGGSVSTLTIQRTQQEDSAVYLCASSPDRQGAFFGQGTRLTVV.

There are a few counts of this clone. The J gene is TRBJ1-1, the V gene TRBV29-1, with D perhaps TRBD1 (6 bases). This CDR3 has 13 amino acids. The germline gives CDR1 SQVTM, CDR2 ANQGSEA. V shed 7 bases and J shed 0 bases, with 12 bases lying between them. Here the CDR3 DNA reads TGCAGCGCTGCCGGACAGTTGAACACTGAAGCTTTCTTT. This gives the protein CSAAGQLNTEAFF.

This chain connects TRBV5-1 to TRBJ2-3; D might be TRBD2 (5 bases). The CDR3 length is 14 residues. Germline CDR1 and CDR2: SGHRS and YFSETQ. V lost 3 bases and J lost 4, with 12 bases in between. The CDR3 nucleotides read TGCGCCAGCAGCTCTCTGGGTAGCGCAGATACGCAGTATTTT. Its protein is CASSSLGSADTQYF.

This rearrangement joins TRBV13 to TRBJ2-1; D ambiguous. The CDR3 is 14 residues long. Germline CDR1 and CDR2: PRHDT and FYEKMQ (reference sequence). V was shortened by 9 bases and J by 0 bases, with 12 bases between the two germline ends. CDR3 protein: CASSPGSSYNEQFF. The DNA of the CDR3 is TGTGCCAGTTCCCCGGGTAGCTCCTACAATGAGCAGTTCTTC.

The chain is built from TRBV6-5 and TRBJ1-2, with TRBD1 identical over 7 bases. Trimming took 0 bases from V and 3 from J; bases not matched to a gene: 4. The CDR3 has 15 residues. CDR1 is MNHEY and CDR2 is SVGAGI in the germline V gene. The CDR3 DNA reads as TGTGCCAGCAGTTACTCGAACAGGGGAGACTATGGCTACACCTTC. Amino acids: CASSYSNRGDYGYTF.

To note about this clone: Different DNA sequences within this sample yield the same CDR3. The chain carries TRBV29-1 and TRBJ2-7; 12 bases match TRBD2. Germline-derived CDR1 and CDR2 are SQVTM and ANQGSEA. Unmatched junction bases numbered 7, after V lost 3 bases and J lost 7 bases. The CDR3 extends over 14 amino acids. The CDR3 loop reads CSVETSGGPFEQYF. The CDR3, as DNA: TGCAGCGTTGAGACTAGCGGGGGCCCATTTGAGCAGTACTTC.

The V call is TRBV27, the J call TRBJ2-1; maybe TRBD2 (6 bases). Trimming cost V 2 bases and J 12 bases, with 26 bases left between them. The CDR3 covers 17 residues. The germline V gene has CDR1 MNHEY and CDR2 SMNVEV (reference sequence). The chain's CDR3 is CASSLAPGRPLASRQFF. CDR3 in DNA: TGTGCCAGCAGTTTAGCCCCAGGCAGACCGCTAGCGAGTAGGCAGTTCTTC.

This clone showed up just a few times. This chain links TRBV5-5 with TRBJ1-5, with D hard to call. V lost 2 bases and J 3 bases, leaving 12 bases between the germline ends. Germline assignment: CDR1 SGHKS and CDR2 YYEKEE (reference sequence). This CDR3 region has 15 residues. The CDR3 loop reads CASSLNPGFNQPQHF. CDR3 sequence (DNA): TGTGCCAGCAGCTTAAATCCGGGTTTCAATCAGCCCCAGCATTTT.

The V gene is TRBV5-6, the J gene TRBJ2-7, with 10 positions matching TRBD2. The germline V gene has CDR1 SGHDT and CDR2 YYEEEE. CDR3 length equals 14 residues. V lost 1 base, J lost 9 bases, and 7 bases stayed unmatched. CDR3 bases: TGTGCCAGCAGCTTGTTAGCGGGGGGCAGGGGGCAGTACTTC. Translation gives CASSLLAGGRGQYF.

The gene calls are TRBV19 and TRBJ1-2; D remains unclear. Germline values: CDR1 LNHDA, CDR2 SQIVND (reference sequence). Trimming left V 0 bases short and J 8 bases short, with 16 bases between. The CDR3 sequence is 15 residues long. CDR3 bases: TGTGCCAGTAGTATAGATCTCCAGGCAGTGGAGGGCTACACCTTC. Its translation: CASSIDLQAVEGYTF.

This chain connects TRBV6-5 to TRBJ2-5; no clear D gene. Near its end, the DNA agrees better with TRBJ2-7, so the J call may be wrong. The CDR3 covers 14 residues. Germline V gives CDR1 MNHEY, CDR2 SVGAGI. The CDR3 DNA follows: TGTGCCAGCAGAAGAACAGCGTCCTCCTACGAGCAGTACTTC. Amino acid sequence: CASRRTASSYEQYF.

This chain joins TRBV30 and TRBJ1-1, with D hard to call. V dropped 2 bases and J dropped 1 base, with 17 bases sitting between them. CDR1 and CDR2 (germline): GTSNPN, SVGIG (reference sequence). The CDR3 totals 16 residues. CDR3 sequence reads: CAWSQGWGVRNTEAFF. CDR3 nucleotides: TGTGCCTGGAGTCAAGGTTGGGGTGTTAGGAACACTGAAGCTTTCTTT.

This clone was detected only once. The J gene is TRBJ2-1, the V gene TRBV5-1; TRBD1 agrees at 7 bases. Trimming cost V 0 bases and J 0 bases; bases outside gene matches: 6. The CDR3 sequence is 17 residues long. The germline gives CDR1 SGHRS, CDR2 YFSETQ. The CDR3 DNA is TGCGCCAGCAGCTTGGCCAGGACAGGAAACTCCTACAATGAGCAGTTCTTC. Its protein product is CASSLARTGNSYNEQFF.

This sequence joins TRBV14 and TRBJ2-3; the match to TRBD2 covers 8 bases. Germline loops: CDR1 SGHDN, CDR2 FVKESK. The CDR3 totals 14 residues. The trim removed 6 bases at V and 6 bases at J, leaving 8 bases unmatched. CDR3 amino acids: CASRSQSGSDTQYF. The CDR3 DNA reads as TGTGCCAGCAGGAGTCAAAGCGGGAGCGATACGCAGTATTTT.

CDR3 residues: CARGWTGELFF. In DNA form, the CDR3 reads TGTGCCCGGGGCTGGACCGGGGAGCTGTTTTTT. V usage is TRBV30 and J usage is TRBJ2-2; possibly TRBD1 or TRBD2 for D (5 bases each). The germline CDR1 and CDR2 sequences are GTSNPN and SVGIG (reference sequence). The length of the CDR3 is 11 residues. V dropped 8 bases and J dropped 5 bases, with 9 bases sitting between them.

The J gene is TRBJ2-7, the V gene TRBV7-2; possible D gene TRBD1, 6 bases. This CDR3 comprises 17 residues. V was pared by 2 bases and J by 6 bases, with 23 bases between. Germline V gene sequence: CDR1 SGHTA, CDR2 FQGNSA. CDR3 in DNA: TGTGCCAGCAGCTTAAGGGTCGGGGACATAAGATCGGGCGAGCAGTACTTC. Its protein product is CASSLRVGDIRSGEQYF.

The chain combines TRBV5-5 with TRBJ2-2; D call uncertain. Germline lookup yields CDR1 SGHKS and CDR2 YYEKEE (reference sequence). The CDR3 is 12 residues long. V lost 2 bases and J 7 bases, leaving 6 bases between the germline ends. CDR3 DNA: TGTGCCAGCAGCTTATCGAACGGGGAGCTGTTTTTT. This encodes CASSLSNGELFF.

V and J are TRBV4-1 and TRBJ1-1, with a weak D call TRBD1 (5 bases). The CDR3 is 15 amino acids. Per germline, CDR1 MGHRA and CDR2 YSYEKL. V was cut by 1 base and J by 0 bases, with 9 bases left in between. This chain's CDR3 is CASSQGQTMNTEAFF. CDR3 sequence (DNA): TGCGCCAGCAGCCAAGGACAGACCATGAACACTGAAGCTTTCTTT.

The V call is TRBV5-1, the J call TRBJ2-3; no reliable D call. Between the trimmed V and J ends, which lost 5 bases and 0 bases, there was a span of 13 bases. The CDR3 sequence is 15 residues long. The germline V gene has CDR1 SGHRS and CDR2 YFSETQ. In nucleotides, the CDR3 is TGCGCCAGCAGTTATACTAACCCTAGCACAGATACGCAGTATTTT. Its translation is CASSYTNPSTDTQYF.

The chain recombines TRBV15 with TRBJ2-7; 8 bases match TRBD2. Germline loops: CDR1 LNHNV, CDR2 YYDKDF (reference sequence). V was pared by 0 bases and J by 0 bases, with 4 bases of the junction left unmatched. The CDR3 extends over 16 amino acids. Here the CDR3 reads CATSRDRSGSSYEQYF. The DNA of the CDR3 is TGTGCCACCAGCAGAGATCGGAGCGGGAGCTCCTACGAGCAGTACTTC.

The chain links TRBV18 to TRBJ1-2; 9 positions match TRBD1. The CDR3 loop spans 13 amino acids. CDR1 KGHSH and CDR2 LQKENI come from the germline V gene. V lost 8 bases and J lost 5; bases outside the gene matches: 6. In DNA form, the CDR3 reads TGTGCCAGCCTTTCGGGACAGGGTTATGGCTACACCTTC. This encodes CASLSGQGYGYTF.

J is TRBJ2-7 and V is TRBV19; D is perhaps TRBD2 (5 bases). Trimming cost V 0 bases and J 3 bases, with 9 bases left between them. Germline V gives CDR1 LNHDA, CDR2 SQIVND (reference sequence). The CDR3 runs 14 residues. This chain's CDR3 is CASSIDGEYYEQYF. CDR3 nucleotides: TGTGCCAGTAGTATAGATGGGGAGTACTACGAGCAGTACTTC.

The V call is TRBV2, the J call TRBJ2-3, with D uncertain. Trimming stripped 4 bases from V and 5 bases from J, with 4 bases between. There are 11 residues in the CDR3. Germline V gene lookup returns CDR1 SNHLY and CDR2 FYNNEI. CDR3 in DNA: TGTGCCAGCAGTGCCTTAGATACGCAGTATTTT. Translating gives CASSALDTQYF.

V is TRBV4-1 and J is TRBJ1-2, with D possibly TRBD1 on 5 matching bases. Germline CDR1 and CDR2: MGHRA and YSYEKL. Trimming took 0 bases from V and 0 from J, leaving 14 bases between them. CDR3 length: 17 residues. CDR3 residues: CASSQDPRVRANYGYTF. In DNA form, the CDR3 reads TGCGCCAGCAGCCAAGATCCCAGGGTCCGAGCTAACTATGGCTACACCTTC.

This chain joins TRBV2 and TRBJ1-2, with 7 positions matching TRBD1. Trimming took 6 bases from V and 0 from J; bases not matched to a gene: 4. The CDR3 spans 14 residues. The V gene's germline CDR1 is SNHLY and CDR2 FYNNEI. CDR3 sequence reads: CASSGQGANYGYTF. CDR3 nucleotides: TGTGCCAGCAGCGGCCAGGGGGCTAACTATGGCTACACCTTC. Variable domain in full (rest from reference TRBV2 and TRBJ1-2): EPEVTQTPSHQVTQMGQEVILRCVPISNHLYFYWYRQILGQKVEFLVSFYNNEISEKSEIFDDQFSVERPDGSNFTLKIRSTKLEDSAMYFCASSGQGANYGYTFGSGTRLTVV.

This chain uses TRBV7-8 with TRBJ2-2; D unresolved. Germline values: CDR1 SGHVS, CDR2 FQNEAQ. Between the trimmed V and J ends, which lost 5 bases and 0 bases, there was a span of 13 bases. The CDR3 consists of 16 residues. The CDR3 DNA is TGTGCCAGCAGCCCAAATTTGATCGCGAACACCGGGGAGCTGTTTTTT. It yields the protein CASSPNLIANTGELFF.

In its sample, this clone was seen once. The chain joins TRBV5-1 to TRBJ2-4, with 7 positions matching TRBD2. With 4 bases clipped from V and 3 bases from J, the junction kept 4 bases outside the gene matches. The CDR3 is made up of 14 amino acids. Looked up from germline, CDR1 is SGHRS and CDR2 is YFSETQ. The CDR3 region has the DNA TGCGCCAGCAGCACAACGGGGGGCAAAAACATTCAGTACTTC. Its protein product is CASSTTGGKNIQYF.

V is TRBV19 and J is TRBJ2-3; D assignment may be TRBD1 or TRBD2 (5 bases each). CDR1 and CDR2 from the germline V gene are LNHDA and SQIVND (reference sequence). Trimming removed 6 bases at V and 2 bases at J, with 12 bases between. This CDR3 is 14 amino acids long. CDR3 bases: TGTGCCAGTAGGTCCCGAGGGGACACAGATACGCAGTATTTT. As protein: CASRSRGDTDTQYF.

CDR3 bases: TGTGCCAGCAGCGTAGCATGGAGCGGGGGGGCGAATACGCAGTATTTT. Amino acids: CASSVAWSGGANTQYF. The chain links TRBV9 to TRBJ2-3, with 10 nucleotides matching TRBD2. The trim removed 0 bases at V and 7 bases at J, leaving 8 bases unmatched. Germline CDR1 is SGDLS and CDR2 is YYNGEE. CDR3 size: 16 residues.